These 24 T cell receptor beta chains came from one sample sequenced in a study of T cell responses to AZD1222 COVID-19 vaccine (dated by TCRdb to about 2021). The library came from the immunoSEQ multiplex PCR assay. TCRdb's version of the immuneACCESS table is confined to in-frame rearrangements and falls short of the full clone set. An unresolved V gene accounts for under half of the shortfall where checked; the remainder is of unknown origin. The sample table lists about 76,000 clones, 70% to 80% of them with a count of one. 27% of the sample is in the top ten clones. Sample time point, as interpreted from the label and publication: about 28 days (+/-7) after the second vaccine dose. In light of the paper, this sample's treatment or condition label describes: meningococcal conjugate vaccine given as trial control. The source material was peripheral blood, sampled 28 days after the second dose of the MenACWY control vaccine. The receptors were sampled from an adult who received the MenACWY meningococcal vaccine as a control.

The CDR3 nucleotides read TGTGCCAGCAGACAACAAGAGACCCAGTACTTC. This encodes CASRQQETQYF. The J gene is TRBJ2-5, the V gene TRBV25-1, with D uncertain. Germline lookup yields CDR1 MGHDK and CDR2 SYGVNS. V lost 6 bases to trimming and J lost 2 bases, with 4 bases between them. The CDR3 runs 11 residues.

The chain links TRBV28 to TRBJ1-5; 7 nucleotides agree with TRBD1. The CDR3 loop spans 17 amino acids. V dropped 6 bases and J dropped 2; count of bases not matched to a gene: 13. CDR1 MDHEN and CDR2 SYDVKM come from the germline V gene. CDR3 bases: TGTGCCAGCAGACGCACAGGGGCGGGTGATGGCAATCAGCCCCAGCATTTT. Residues: CASRRTGAGDGNQPQHF.

The chain joins TRBV5-1 to TRBJ2-7; D uncertain. CDR1 is SGHRS, CDR2 YFSETQ, per germline. With 2 bases removed from V and 1 base from J, the gap between germline ends came to 7 bases. The CDR3 is made up of 13 amino acids. CDR3 sequence (DNA): TGCGCCAGCAGCTTAGACACTTCCTACGAGCAGTACTTC. It codes for CASSLDTSYEQYF.

V usage is TRBV19 and J usage is TRBJ1-4, with unresolved D. Trimming cost V 3 bases and J 7 bases, with 12 bases left between them. Germline assignment: CDR1 LNHDA and CDR2 SQIVND (reference sequence). This CDR3 is 14 amino acids long. The CDR3 nucleotides read TGTGCCAGTAGTATTTATGCCGAAAGTGAAAAACTGTTTTTT. Residues: CASSIYAESEKLFF.

The V call is TRBV19, the J call TRBJ1-3; TRBD1 matches at 7 bases. CDR3 length: 14 amino acids. CDR1 and CDR2 (germline): LNHDA, SQIVND (reference sequence). V was clipped by 7 bases and J by 5 bases; unmatched bases: 8. Written as DNA, the CDR3 is TGTGCCAGTACCACTAGGGACAGTCGAAACACCATATATTTT. This translates into CASTTRDSRNTIYF.

The rearrangement joins TRBV3-1 (or the pseudogene TRBV3-2) to TRBJ2-3, with TRBD1 matching 8 bases. The CDR3 runs to 14 residues. V dropped 2 bases and J dropped 7; count of bases not matched to a gene: 5. Germline CDR1 and CDR2: LGHDT and YNNKEL (reference sequence). Here the CDR3 reads CASSQTGTGNTQYF. The CDR3 region has the DNA TGTGCCAGCAGCCAAACCGGGACAGGTAATACGCAGTATTTT.

The rearrangement links TRBV4-1 to TRBJ1-2; D is undetermined. V lost 1 base to trimming and J lost 2 bases, with 11 bases between them. The CDR3 is made up of 15 amino acids. Germline CDR1 reads MGHRA; CDR2 reads YSYEKL. CDR3 residues: CASSQGPGVNYGYTF. CDR3 nucleotide sequence: TGCGCCAGCAGCCAAGGTCCAGGTGTGAACTATGGCTACACCTTC.

This clone has at least ten counts. The J gene is TRBJ2-3, the V gene TRBV20-1, with 9 bases identical to TRBD2. Germline loops: CDR1 DFQATT, CDR2 SNEGSKA (reference sequence). The J segment lost 5 bases and the V segment lost 3 bases, leaving 6 bases of the junction unmatched. This CDR3 region has 14 residues. The CDR3 sequence: CSASSGRKVDTQYF. The CDR3 DNA follows: TGCAGTGCTAGTAGCGGGAGAAAGGTAGATACGCAGTATTTT.

The J gene is TRBJ2-7, the V gene TRBV6-6; 11 bases are shared with TRBD1. CDR1 is MNHNY and CDR2 is SVGAGI in the germline V gene (reference sequence). V dropped 5 bases and J dropped 3; count of bases not matched to a gene: 6. The CDR3 consists of 15 residues. The CDR3 region is CASSDGTGGIYEQYF. The CDR3 bases are TGTGCCAGCAGTGACGGGACAGGGGGTATCTACGAGCAGTACTTC.

The rearrangement uses TRBV4-2 and TRBJ2-7; 10 bases match TRBD2. Per the germline V gene, CDR1 is LGHNA and CDR2 is YNFKEQ. J gave up 4 bases and V 4 bases, and 4 bases lay outside the gene matches. This CDR3 has 14 amino acids. The DNA of the CDR3 is TGTGCCAGCAGCCTGAGGACTAGCGGTTACGAGCAGTACTTC. Translating it yields CASSLRTSGYEQYF.

This chain links TRBV28 with TRBJ2-1; the match to TRBD2 covers 12 bases. CDR1 and CDR2 from the germline V gene are MDHEN and SYDVKM. This CDR3 spans 16 amino acids. Unmatched junction bases numbered 11, after V lost 6 bases and J lost 8 bases. The CDR3 nucleotides read TGTGCCAGCAGCCAACCTAGCGGGAGGGCCGAACATGAGCAGTTCTTC. Translated, it gives CASSQPSGRAEHEQFF. The full variable domain, in which reference TRBV28 and TRBJ2-1 provide the parts outside the CDR3, is DVKVTQSSRYLVKRTGEKVFLECVQDMDHENMFWYRQDPGLGLRLIYFSYDVKMKEKGDIPEGYSVSREKKERFSLILESASTNQTSMYLCASSQPSGRAEHEQFFGPGTRLTVL.

This clone was detected once. This chain uses TRBV4-2 with TRBJ1-3; D uncertain. The germline CDR1 and CDR2 sequences are LGHNA and YNFKEQ. V lost 4 bases and J lost 4, with 8 bases in between. This CDR3 comprises 13 residues. CDR3 amino acids: CASSPRLGNTIYF. CDR3 nucleotides: TGTGCCAGCAGCCCCCGGCTGGGAAACACCATATATTTT.

The rearrangement joins TRBV30 to TRBJ1-1; 8 bases map to TRBD1. Trimming took 3 bases from V and 6 from J; bases not matched to a gene: 6. The CDR3 is 13 residues long. Germline V gene data show CDR1 as GTSNPN and CDR2 as SVGIG (reference sequence). CDR3 bases: TGTGCCTGGAGGGCAGACAGGGGCCCTGAAGCTTTCTTT. It specifies CAWRADRGPEAFF.

The chain links TRBV2 to TRBJ1-1; D gene unclear. This CDR3 contains 13 residues. With 6 bases removed from V and 2 bases from J, the gap between germline ends came to 10 bases. CDR1 and CDR2 from the germline V gene are SNHLY and FYNNEI. The DNA for the CDR3 is TGTGCCAGCAGCGAGGAAAATAACACTGAAGCTTTCTTT. This sequence encodes CASSEENNTEAFF.

This clone appeared a single time. V gene TRBV3-1 (or the pseudogene TRBV3-2) combines with J gene TRBJ1-6, with D uncertain. The CDR3 contains 14 residues. The germline CDR1 and CDR2 sequences are LGHDT and YNNKEL (reference sequence). The ends were cut back, 2 bases at V and 7 bases at J, with 9 bases in the middle. The CDR3 DNA reads TGTGCCAGCAGCCAACTAAACCCCAATTCACCCCTCCACTTT. It yields the protein CASSQLNPNSPLHF.

This rearrangement joins TRBV6-1 to TRBJ1-1; D is ambiguous. Germline CDR1 MNHNS, CDR2 SASEGT. The CDR3 runs to 15 residues. Trimming removed 4 bases from V and 1 base from J, with 13 bases in between. As DNA, the CDR3 is TGTGCCAGCAGTGCCAAGATAGAGGGGAACACTGAAGCTTTCTTT. Translating it yields CASSAKIEGNTEAFF.

This clone was detected a few times. The V call is TRBV19, the J call TRBJ2-7; 9 bases align to TRBD1. The CDR3 has 14 amino acids. The germline V gene encodes CDR1 LNHDA and CDR2 SQIVND (reference sequence). After removal of 7 bases from V and 5 bases from J, the junction contained 9 bases not matched to a gene. The CDR3 spells CASIPGTGKNEQYF. The DNA of the CDR3 is TGTGCCAGTATCCCGGGGACAGGGAAAAACGAGCAGTACTTC.

The chain joins TRBV28 to TRBJ1-1; no firm D call. CDR1 and CDR2 (germline): MDHEN, SYDVKM. The CDR3 loop spans 14 amino acids. V was cut by 5 bases and J by 1 base, with 11 bases left in between. The CDR3 protein is CASSEADKNTEAFF. In nucleotides, the CDR3 is TGTGCCAGCAGTGAGGCAGACAAGAACACTGAAGCTTTCTTT.

The CDR3 DNA reads TGTGCCAGCAGACCCGACAATCAGCCCCAGCATTTT. This translates into CASRPDNQPQHF. The V call is TRBV2, the J call TRBJ1-5; D is undetermined. This CDR3 is built from 12 residues. Germline V gene data show CDR1 as SNHLY and CDR2 as FYNNEI. V lost 6 bases, J lost 3 bases, and 6 bases lay in between.

The chain joins TRBV18 to TRBJ1-2; D is unclear. V lost 3 bases, J lost 0 bases, and 11 bases lay in between. Germline-derived CDR1 and CDR2 are KGHSH and LQKENI. The length of the CDR3 is 15 residues. CDR3 sequence reads: CASSPEGSPNYGYTF. CDR3 DNA: TGTGCCAGCTCACCGGAAGGGAGTCCTAACTATGGCTACACCTTC.

This clone was seen once. V and J are TRBV6-5 and TRBJ1-5, with a possible D match to TRBD1 (5 bases). Trimming removed 4 bases from V and 1 base from J, with 8 bases in between. The CDR3 runs to 14 residues. Germline values: CDR1 MNHEY, CDR2 SVGAGI. This CDR3 is CASSLGQSNQPQHF. In DNA form, the CDR3 reads TGTGCCAGCAGTTTGGGGCAAAGCAATCAGCCCCAGCATTTT.

This clone was detected only a few times. The chain is built from TRBV19 and TRBJ1-2; maybe TRBD1 (6 bases). CDR1 LNHDA and CDR2 SQIVND come from the germline V gene (reference sequence). V was clipped by 3 bases and J by 4 bases, with 21 bases between them. The CDR3 runs to 17 residues. The CDR3 loop is CASSIERDINFAYGYTF. CDR3 nucleotides: TGTGCCAGTAGTATCGAGAGGGACATCAACTTCGCCTATGGCTACACCTTC. Full variable domain (rest looked up from reference TRBV19 and TRBJ1-2): DGGITQSPKYLFRKEGQNVTLSCEQNLNHDAMYWYRQDPGQGLRLIYYSQIVNDFQKGDIAEGYSVSREKKESFPLTVTSAQKNPTAFYLCASSIERDINFAYGYTFGSGTRLTVV.

The chain is built from TRBV7-2 and TRBJ2-7, with 7 nucleotides matching TRBD1. The trim removed 1 base at V and 7 bases at J, leaving 4 bases unmatched. The CDR3 extends over 13 amino acids. Germline V gene data show CDR1 as SGHTA and CDR2 as FQGNSA. The CDR3 DNA reads TGTGCCAGCAGCTTAGTCGAGGGGGCAGAGCAGTACTTC. Amino acid sequence: CASSLVEGAEQYF.

A few counts support this clone. The chain joins TRBV5-6 to TRBJ2-3; no clear D. CDR3 size: 16 residues. Trimming removed 3 bases from V and 4 bases from J, with 18 bases in between. From germline, CDR1 is SGHDT and CDR2 YYEEEE. The CDR3 spells CASSSGHLTRADTQYF. The DNA for the CDR3 is TGTGCCAGCAGCTCGGGTCACCTTACACGGGCAGATACGCAGTATTTT.